Presented here are 11 T cell receptor beta chains from one specimen sequenced in a study of blood T cell repertoires in COVID-19. Using immunoSEQ multiplex PCR, the repertoire was profiled, and TCRdb retains in-frame clones only, with some absent. The data show about 180,000 clones, with 75% to 90% seen just once and roughly 11% held by the top ten. Sequencing used peripheral blood. The source is a human donor with active or convalescent COVID-19. The donor label of this sample is uncertain.

The chain combines TRBV4-1 with TRBJ2-3; 7 bases are shared with TRBD2. Looked up from germline, CDR1 is MGHRA and CDR2 is YSYEKL. The CDR3 contains 15 residues. The trim removed 6 bases at V and 4 bases at J, leaving 10 bases unmatched. DNA for the CDR3: TGCGCCAGCAGTCAGACTAGCCTGAGTTCAGATACGCAGTATTTT. Translating gives CASSQTSLSSDTQYF.

The rearrangement links TRBV7-7 to TRBJ2-1, with TRBD1 matching over 9 bases. CDR1 is SSHAT, CDR2 FNYEAQ, per germline (reference sequence). This CDR3 region has 14 residues. Losses at the gene ends were 8 bases for V and 7 bases for J; bases not matched to a gene: 9. CDR3 protein: CASGEGTGSNEQFF. The CDR3 bases are TGTGCCAGCGGCGAGGGGACAGGGAGTAATGAGCAGTTCTTC.

The chain is built from TRBV2 and TRBJ2-1, with D hard to call. The V end lost 5 bases, the J end lost 7 bases, and 15 bases lay between the germline ends. CDR3 size: 14 residues. CDR1 is SNHLY and CDR2 is FYNNEI in the germline V gene. The DNA for the CDR3 is TGTGCCAGCAGTCTAACAGTAACGATGAATGAGCAGTTCTTC. It codes for CASSLTVTMNEQFF.

The rearrangement joins TRBV5-6 to TRBJ2-3, with TRBD2 identical over 11 bases. The CDR3 loop spans 16 amino acids. Trimming cost V 0 bases and J 6 bases; bases outside gene matches: 6. Germline V gives CDR1 SGHDT, CDR2 YYEEEE. The CDR3 loop is CASSLGLAGGVDTQYF. Written as DNA, the CDR3 is TGTGCCAGCAGCTTGGGGCTAGCGGGGGGAGTGGATACGCAGTATTTT.

The genes are TRBV6-5 and TRBJ2-3; D is perhaps TRBD2 (6 bases). Trimming took 7 bases from V and 5 from J, leaving 19 bases between them. There are 15 residues in the CDR3. CDR1 and CDR2 (germline): MNHEY, SVGAGI. The CDR3 spells CASTMVAVMGDTQYF. CDR3 DNA sequence: TGTGCCAGCACTATGGTAGCGGTGATGGGAGATACGCAGTATTTT.

The rearrangement uses TRBV5-1 and TRBJ1-2; D call uncertain. This CDR3 has 13 amino acids. From germline, CDR1 is SGHRS and CDR2 YFSETQ. V dropped 0 bases and J dropped 6 bases, with 9 bases sitting between them. The CDR3 reads CASSLGLGNGYTF. Here the CDR3 DNA reads TGCGCCAGCAGCTTGGGGCTTGGCAATGGCTACACCTTC.

The chain is built from TRBV3-1 (or the pseudogene TRBV3-2) and TRBJ2-7; 9 bases match TRBD2. Germline V gene lookup returns CDR1 LGHDT and CDR2 YNNKEL (reference sequence). V shed 4 bases, J shed 3 bases, and the junction held 1 base outside the gene matches. CDR3 length: 13 amino acids. In DNA form, the CDR3 reads TGTGCCAGCAGCCCTAGCGGGATCTACGAGCAGTACTTC. It yields the protein CASSPSGIYEQYF.

The DNA for the CDR3 is TGTGCCAGCAGCCGGAGGACAGCCTACAATGAGCAGTTCTTC. Amino acid sequence: CASSRRTAYNEQFF. This chain links TRBV5-8 with TRBJ2-1; possibly TRBD1 for D (6 bases). Germline CDR1 SGHTS, CDR2 YDEGEE. This CDR3 has 14 amino acids. V was pared by 4 bases and J by 2 bases, with 10 bases between.

The rearrangement joins TRBV10-3 to TRBJ2-1, with 9 positions matching TRBD2. J was trimmed by 5 bases and V by 3 bases; bases with no gene match: 5. The V gene's germline CDR1 is ENHRY and CDR2 SYGVKD. CDR3 size: 15 residues. The chain's CDR3 is CAISEWASGNNEQFF. In nucleotides, the CDR3 is TGTGCCATCAGTGAATGGGCTAGCGGGAACAATGAGCAGTTCTTC.

The gene calls are TRBV14 and TRBJ2-7, with unresolved D. The CDR3 spans 12 residues. V was pared by 5 bases and J by 2 bases, with 7 bases between. Germline V gene lookup returns CDR1 SGHDN and CDR2 FVKESK. Here the CDR3 reads CASSFSPYEQYF. CDR3 coding DNA: TGTGCCAGCAGCTTCTCCCCCTACGAGCAGTACTTC.

The count of this clone is one. The rearrangement joins TRBV30 to TRBJ1-2; 7 bases map to TRBD1. Germline V lookup: CDR1 GTSNPN, CDR2 SVGIG (reference sequence). The CDR3 runs to 15 residues. The V segment lost 2 bases and the J segment 4 bases; nucleotides outside the gene matches: 10. This CDR3 reads CAWSPRDRRFYGYTF. CDR3 sequence (DNA): TGTGCCTGGAGTCCCCGGGACAGACGTTTCTATGGCTACACCTTC.